This T cell receptor beta chain comes out of a study of T cell responses to AZD1222 COVID-19 vaccine. Whole-study findings and limits: Following two doses of AZD1222, Spike-specific TCR breadth and depth rose. After the peak T cell response, and only then, were repertoires sampled. Reports say nearly half of spike-specific TCRs go after unmutated variant regions. CD4 TCRs covered the whole spike, strongest at regions 160-218 and 743-854.

A word on this clone: Its antigen is unidentified.

Some clones are missing from TCRdb's copy, which holds only in-frame ones; the method was immunoSEQ multiplex PCR. The sample yields under 75,000 clones, roughly 87% seen once. V trimming: 0 bases; J trimming: 5 bases; junction bases outside the gene matches: 7. The CDR3 totals 16 residues. The germline V gene has CDR1 SGHRS and CDR2 YFSETQ. The clonotype comes from an adult in good health. This specimen consisted of peripheral blood, obtained on day 0 of AZD1222 vaccination. The V and J genes are TRBV5-1 and TRBJ2-2; 7 bases are shared with TRBD1. CDR3 loop: CASSLGLGQQTGELFF. In DNA form, the CDR3 reads TGCGCCAGCAGCTTGGGCCTGGGACAGCAGACCGGGGAGCTGTTTTTT.